The 21 T cell receptor beta chains below all came from one sample that was sequenced in a study of shared clonotypes between healthy human individuals. Some clones are missing from TCRdb's copy, which holds only in-frame ones; the method was immunoSEQ multiplex PCR. The data contain roughly 2.4 million clones, 95% of them singletons. Sequencing was done on a sample of naive CD4+ T cells sorted from blood. The subset is: CD45RA+ positively selected. These receptors originate from a young man in good health.

This clone was recorded once. Other DNA sequences from this sample encode an identical CDR3 as well. This rearrangement joins TRBV11-2 to TRBJ1-4; 8 bases are shared with TRBD1. J lost 8 bases, V lost 4 bases, and 6 bases had no gene match. Germline lookup yields CDR1 SGHAT and CDR2 FQNNGV. This CDR3 contains 14 residues. CDR3 bases: TGTGCCAGCAGCTCTCAGGGGGCAAGGGAAAAACTGTTTTTT. As protein: CASSSQGAREKLFF. The whole variable domain, filled in from reference TRBV11-2 and TRBJ1-4, reads EAGVAQSPRYKIIEKRQSVAFWCNPISGHATLYWYQQILGQGPKLLIQFQNNGVVDDSQLPKDRFSAERLKGVDSTLKIQPAKLEDSAVYLCASSSQGAREKLFFGSGTQLSVL.

The chain couples TRBV28 to TRBJ2-7; possible D gene TRBD2, 5 bases. Looked up from germline, CDR1 is MDHEN and CDR2 is SYDVKM. This CDR3 has 14 amino acids. The V gene lost 6 bases and the J gene lost 3 bases, with 15 bases spanning the gap. The DNA for the CDR3 is TGTGCCAGCAGCCGGGAACCTACTCTCTACGAGCAGTACTTC. The encoded protein is CASSREPTLYEQYF.

The rearrangement joins TRBV30 to TRBJ1-1; maybe TRBD1 (5 bases). The length of the CDR3 is 14 residues. The germline V and J ends were trimmed by 2 bases and 4 bases, with 14 bases remaining between them. Germline values: CDR1 GTSNPN, CDR2 SVGIG (reference sequence). CDR3 DNA sequence: TGTGCCTGGAGTCCCCGCCGGGGGGGCACTGAAGCTTTCTTT. Its protein product is CAWSPRRGGTEAFF.

The chain employs TRBV5-1 and TRBJ2-2, with D possibly matching TRBD1 (6 bases). Germline values: CDR1 SGHRS, CDR2 YFSETQ. This CDR3 has 14 amino acids. V was shortened by 5 bases and J by 4 bases, with 12 bases between the two germline ends. CDR3 DNA: TGCGCCAGCAGACCTACAGGGACCACCGGGGAGCTGTTTTTT. Translation: CASRPTGTTGELFF.

The rearrangement links TRBV6-5 to TRBJ1-1; D is ambiguous. CDR1 and CDR2 (germline): MNHEY, SVGAGI. V gave up 2 bases and J gave up 0 bases, with 10 bases separating them. CDR3 length: 15 amino acids. CDR3 sequence reads: CASSYVQSMNTEAFF. CDR3 in DNA: TGTGCCAGCAGTTACGTACAGTCCATGAACACTGAAGCTTTCTTT.

The chain has TRBV7-9 and TRBJ1-2; possibly TRBD1 for D (5 bases). The germline V and J ends were trimmed by 3 bases and 13 bases, with 18 bases remaining between them. Germline values: CDR1 SEHNR, CDR2 FQNEAQ (reference sequence). The CDR3 covers 13 residues. The CDR3 nucleotides are TGTGCCAGCAGCTTTCCGTCCTCTTCGGGGCTCACCTTC. It yields the protein CASSFPSSSGLTF.

The rearrangement links TRBV30 to TRBJ2-2; 8 bases align to TRBD1. Per the germline V gene, CDR1 is GTSNPN and CDR2 is SVGIG (reference sequence). V lost 3 bases to trimming and J lost 5 bases; unmatched junction nucleotides: 8. The CDR3 is 15 residues long. CDR3 loop: CAWSARDRRTGELFF. CDR3 nucleotide sequence: TGTGCCTGGAGCGCCCGGGACAGGAGGACCGGGGAGCTGTTTTTT.

The rearrangement joins TRBV2 to TRBJ2-7, with unresolved D. V lost 6 bases and J lost 2, with 8 bases in between. This CDR3 is 12 amino acids long. From germline, CDR1 is SNHLY and CDR2 FYNNEI. CDR3: CASRSVTYEQYF. DNA for the CDR3: TGTGCCAGCAGATCAGTAACCTACGAGCAGTACTTC.

The rearrangement uses TRBV18 and TRBJ2-7, with TRBD1 matching over 7 bases. The CDR3 loop spans 15 amino acids. The ends lost 3 bases at V and 4 bases at J; junction bases unmatched: 9. Germline-derived CDR1 and CDR2 are KGHSH and LQKENI. CDR3 coding DNA: TGTGCCAGCTCACCGGCCGGGACAGTCCAATACGAGCAGTACTTC. This gives the protein CASSPAGTVQYEQYF.

The chain couples TRBV5-8 to TRBJ1-1, with 11 bases identical to TRBD1. There are 14 residues in the CDR3. Trimming cost V 9 bases and J 3 bases; bases outside gene matches: 7. Germline CDR1 reads SGHTS; CDR2 reads YDEGEE. The CDR3 is CAIGQGARDTEAFF. The CDR3 nucleotides read TGTGCCATCGGACAGGGGGCGCGAGACACTGAAGCTTTCTTT.

The genes are TRBV5-1 and TRBJ2-5; no definite D call. This CDR3 contains 9 residues. Germline values: CDR1 SGHRS, CDR2 YFSETQ. Deletions cut 4 bases from V and 7 bases from J, with 2 bases between. The CDR3 DNA follows: TGCGCCAGCAGCGGGACCCAGTACTTC. It translates to CASSGTQYF.

The chain couples TRBV30 to TRBJ2-5; possibly TRBD1 for D (6 bases). The length of the CDR3 is 13 residues. Germline CDR1 GTSNPN, CDR2 SVGIG (reference sequence). V was clipped by 5 bases and J by 5 bases, with 15 bases between them. In DNA form, the CDR3 reads TGTGCCTGGGGTAACAGGGCGGGCGAGACCCAGTACTTC. Translation gives CAWGNRAGETQYF.

J is TRBJ1-2 and V is TRBV14; D uncertain. Trimming removed 2 bases from V and 8 bases from J, with 18 bases in between. The germline V gene has CDR1 SGHDN and CDR2 FVKESK. There are 15 residues in the CDR3. Written as DNA, the CDR3 is TGTGCCAGCAGCCAATTGACGTTCCCAACGGGAGGCTACACCTTC. It encodes CASSQLTFPTGGYTF.

This clone came up a few times. The gene calls are TRBV5-4 and TRBJ1-1; 7 nucleotides match TRBD1. CDR3 length equals 15 residues. Germline-derived CDR1 and CDR2 are SGHNT and YYREEE (reference sequence). V dropped 0 bases and J dropped 1; count of bases not matched to a gene: 3. The CDR3, as DNA: TGTGCCAGCAGCTTGGCGGGACAGAAGAACACTGAAGCTTTCTTT. This sequence encodes CASSLAGQKNTEAFF. Complete variable domain (other parts from reference TRBV5-4 and TRBJ1-1): ETGVTQSPTHLIKTRGQQVTLRCSSQSGHNTVSWYQQALGQGPQFIFQYYREEENGRGNFPPRFSGLQFPNYSSELNVNALELDDSALYLCASSLAGQKNTEAFFGQGTRLTVV.

This CDR3 is CSPQRAVNSPLHF. In nucleotides, the CDR3 is TGCAGCCCCCAAAGAGCAGTAAATTCACCCCTCCACTTT. The chain couples TRBV29-1 to TRBJ1-6, with D unresolved. Deletions cut 8 bases from V and 7 bases from J, with 15 bases between. CDR1 is SQVTM, CDR2 ANQGSEA, per germline. This CDR3 has 13 amino acids.

The genes are TRBV9 and TRBJ1-5; 8 bases line up with TRBD1. The germline V gene has CDR1 SGDLS and CDR2 YYNGEE. CDR3 length: 14 amino acids. Trimming took 0 bases from V and 7 from J; bases not matched to a gene: 3. In DNA form, the CDR3 reads TGTGCCAGCAGCGTAGCAGGGGGCTACCAGCCCCAGCATTTT. This codes for CASSVAGGYQPQHF.

With regard to this clone: Additional DNA sequences in this sample encode the identical CDR3. The chain has TRBV2 and TRBJ2-6; D uncertain. The CDR3 length is 13 residues. The germline V gene encodes CDR1 SNHLY and CDR2 FYNNEI. The ends were cut back, 6 bases at V and 2 bases at J, with 5 bases in the middle. CDR3: CASSRAGANVLTF. The CDR3 bases are TGTGCCAGCAGCAGAGCTGGGGCCAACGTCCTGACTTTC.

The rearrangement uses TRBV10-3 and TRBJ2-3; 8 nucleotides match TRBD1. After removal of 10 bases from V and 2 bases from J, the junction contained 5 bases not matched to a gene. CDR3 length: 13 residues. CDR1 is ENHRY, CDR2 SYGVKD, per germline. The CDR3 bases are TGTGCCACAAGGACAGGGAACACAGATACGCAGTATTTT. It codes for CATRTGNTDTQYF.

The chain joins TRBV6-6 to TRBJ1-2; the D is unclear. CDR3 length: 14 residues. V lost 2 bases, J lost 4 bases, and 11 bases lay in between. From germline, CDR1 is MNHNY and CDR2 SVGAGI (reference sequence). The CDR3 region is CASSYQDFGYGYTF. The CDR3, as DNA: TGTGCCAGCAGTTACCAAGACTTTGGCTATGGCTACACCTTC.

V and J are TRBV5-1 and TRBJ2-6; unclear D gene. The length of the CDR3 is 15 residues. V gave up 0 bases and J gave up 0 bases, with 4 bases separating them. CDR1 is SGHRS and CDR2 is YFSETQ in the germline V gene. Written as DNA, the CDR3 is TGCGCCAGCAGCTTGGGAATCTCTGGGGCCAACGTCCTGACTTTC. Its protein is CASSLGISGANVLTF.

This chain uses TRBV5-1 with TRBJ2-5; D unclear. Germline V CDR1 and CDR2: SGHRS, YFSETQ. The CDR3 is 15 residues long. V lost 0 bases, J lost 3 bases, and 12 bases lay in between. The CDR3: CASSLGAGQEETQYF. The DNA of the CDR3 is TGCGCCAGCAGCTTGGGGGCAGGTCAGGAAGAGACCCAGTACTTC. Full variable domain (rest looked up from reference TRBV5-1 and TRBJ2-5): KAGVTQTPRYLIKTRGQQVTLSCSPISGHRSVSWYQQTPGQGLQFLFEYFSETQRNKGNFPGRFSGRQFSNSRSEMNVSTLELGDSALYLCASSLGAGQEETQYFGPGTRLLVL.